The T cell receptor (beta chain) under discussion was sequenced for a study of T-cell reconstitution after alpha-beta-depleted transplantation in children. Study conclusions and caveats: At around two months after transplant, the alpha-beta T cells were reportedly derived from several hundred expanded clones that came from non-depleted graft cells.

This clonotype is labeled as medium-sized. What it recognizes is unknown. The V gene's germline CDR1 is SGHRS and CDR2 YFSETQ. V was clipped by 5 bases and J by 0 bases, with 17 bases between them. The CDR3 runs 16 residues. Preparation of the TCRbeta library used unique molecular identifiers. A single record per CDR3 protein comes from TCRdb applying MiXCR to the PCR reads. This sample has some 6,000 distinct CDR3 sequences, with approximately 15% found just once. This chain uses TRBV5-1 with TRBJ1-1; possibly TRBD1 for D (5 bases). The sequence came from a boy under 18 with acute lymphoblastic leukemia, due to receive a stem cell transplant. The material sequenced was PBMCs, taken before TCRalphabeta/CD19-depleted stem cell transplant. The CDR3 here is CASSHEGRLMNTEAFF. The CDR3 DNA is TGCGCCAGCAGTCACGAGGGGCGACTCATGAACACTGAAGCTTTCTTT.